This entry lists 4 T cell receptor beta chains sequenced from one sample in a study of blood T cells in healthy people across ages. A second PCR of about 6 to 11 cycles used a sample-barcoded 5' primer and a J-beta primer mix. In TCRdb, the 5' RACE reads were re-called with MiXCR into one record per CDR3 protein. The table lists some 1.8 million distinct CDR3 sequences, roughly two fifths of them singletons. Sequences were obtained from blood. These receptors all stem from a human donor in good health.

This clonotype was seen more than once but under ten times. Here the CDR3 reads CASSLGKGFESGTYNEQFF. In DNA form, the CDR3 reads TGTGCCAGCAGCCTGGGCAAGGGATTTGAGTCGGGAACCTACAATGAGCAGTTCTTC. The rearrangement uses TRBV5-6 and TRBJ2-1; D possibly corresponds to TRBD2 (5 bases). Germline CDR1 is SGHDT and CDR2 is YYEEEE. The CDR3 extends over 19 amino acids. Trimming cost V 4 bases and J 2 bases, with 25 bases left between them.

This clonotype was found many times. The chain joins TRBV10-3 to TRBJ2-6; TRBD2 might be the D (6 bases). Trimming left V 0 bases short and J 8 bases short, with 8 bases between. Per the germline V gene, CDR1 is ENHRY and CDR2 is SYGVKD. The CDR3 runs to 14 residues. The CDR3 sequence is CAISESGTSNVLTF. The CDR3 DNA follows: TGTGCCATCAGTGAGTCCGGGACTTCCAACGTCCTGACTTTC.

This clonotype has a handful of counts. The rearrangement joins TRBV29-1 to TRBJ1-1; D is perhaps TRBD1 (5 bases). Trimming stripped 8 bases from V and 3 bases from J, with 16 bases between. There are 13 residues in the CDR3. Germline values: CDR1 SQVTM, CDR2 ANQGSEA. The CDR3: CSTAGPRDTEAFF. CDR3 nucleotides: TGCAGCACGGCGGGACCAAGGGACACTGAAGCTTTCTTT.

This clonotype has more than one count but fewer than ten. The rearrangement links TRBV20-1 to TRBJ2-3; 8 positions agree with TRBD2. The V segment lost 3 bases and the J segment 0 bases; nucleotides outside the gene matches: 2. CDR3 size: 14 residues. Germline V gives CDR1 DFQATT, CDR2 SNEGSKA (reference sequence). CDR3 bases: TGCAGTGCTAGGCGGGGGGTTAGCACAGATACGCAGTATTTT. This codes for CSARRGVSTDTQYF.